This T cell receptor beta chain was recorded in a study of blood T cell repertoires in COVID-19. Overall study context: Both acute and convalescent COVID-19 samples were obtained from the United States, Italy and Spain. Sources were T cells, B-cell-depleted T cells, or PBMCs; the material itself was cDNA or gDNA.

In the authors' workflow: For nucleated cells, counts were estimated from reference gene primer amplification. Sequencing used immunoSEQ multiplex PCR; TCRdb keeps in-frame clones, though not all of them. V and J calls plus clone size are reproduced from that table; the DNA served to infer D and trimming. The sample has 73,000 or so clones, about nine tenths seen once. The V gene's germline CDR1 is SGHAT and CDR2 FQNNGV. The CDR3 length is 15 residues. Trimming shortened V by 1 base and J by 0 bases, and 10 bases separated the two germline ends. The genes are TRBV11-2 and TRBJ2-7, with D uncertain. Source material: peripheral blood. This sequence was found in a young man with acute or convalescent COVID-19. CDR3 sequence (DNA): TGTGCCAGCAGCTTAGTACTGTTAAGCTCCTACGAGCAGTACTTC. Translating gives CASSLVLLSSYEQYF.